The rows below give T cell receptor beta chains drawn from one sample of a study of cytomegalovirus exposure and HLA in healthy donors. TCRdb keeps only in-frame clones here, not all; method: immunoSEQ multiplex PCR. The table has about 140,000 clones, roughly three quarters seen once. The sequenced material came from PBMCs. All receptors derive from a woman between 45 and 65 years old in good health and CMV-seronegative. Both conserved end residues are trimmed from each CDR3. Fields, in order: V gene, D gene, clone size, J gene, CDR3 length, CDR3 protein. D genes are given only for firm matches. Clone size is stated in some rows and not others, as once, few, many or a class when expanded.

V: TRBV9
D: .
size: once
J: TRBJ1-3
length: 11
CDR3: ASSNQGGNTIY

V: TRBV5-1
D: TRBD2
size: .
J: .
length: 13
CDR3: ARVTTPAGDYEQY

V: TRBV4-1
D: .
size: .
J: TRBJ1-1
length: 12
CDR3: ASSQVGGRTEAF

V: TRBV10-3
D: TRBD2
size: few
J: TRBJ2-7
length: 13
CDR3: AISQTSGATYEQY

V: TRBV28
D: TRBD2
size: .
J: TRBJ2-1
length: 15
CDR3: ASSPPGLAGVGSEQF

V: TRBV7-2
D: .
size: .
J: TRBJ2-7
length: 12
CDR3: ASSLFFSSYEQY

V: TRBV5-1
D: TRBD2
size: few
J: TRBJ2-5
length: 15
CDR3: ASSLNGLAGNQETQY

V: TRBV5-4
D: TRBD1
size: .
J: TRBJ1-4
length: 13
CDR3: ASSFLQGGNEKLF

V: TRBV5-8
D: TRBD1
size: .
J: TRBJ1-5
length: 14
CDR3: ASSLVKGARNQPQH

V: TRBV6-5
D: TRBD2
size: .
J: .
length: 11
CDR3: ASSGGGTYEQY

V: TRBV4-2
D: TRBD2
size: .
J: TRBJ2-1
length: 14
CDR3: ASSQNSGGANNEQF

V: TRBV5-1
D: TRBD2
size: .
J: TRBJ2-1
length: 18
CDR3: ASSRPGLAGGESSYNEQF

V: TRBV2
D: TRBD1
size: .
J: TRBJ2-5
length: 10
CDR3: ASDRGQETQY

V: TRBV7-3
D: TRBD2
size: few
J: TRBJ2-3
length: 14
CDR3: ASSQWTSGGTDTQY

V: TRBV5-1
D: .
size: .
J: TRBJ2-2
length: 15
CDR3: ASSLAGHSMRTGELF

V: TRBV6-5
D: TRBD1
size: .
J: TRBJ1-6
length: 14
CDR3: ASSYHGTGKNSPLH

V: TRBV2
D: .
size: few
J: TRBJ1-1
length: 9
CDR3: ASEMNTEAF

V: TRBV5-5
D: .
size: .
J: TRBJ1-5
length: 15
CDR3: ASSLGSVVYSNQPQH

V: TRBV7-2
D: .
size: .
J: .
length: 15
CDR3: ASSLSGGGGGSYEQY

V: TRBV27
D: .
size: few
J: TRBJ1-1
length: 11
CDR3: ASSLSPRREAF

V: TRBV7-6
D: .
size: .
J: TRBJ1-1
length: 10
CDR3: ASSFPGREAF

V: TRBV27
D: TRBD1
size: few
J: TRBJ2-2
length: 13
CDR3: ASSLRDRGPGELF

V: TRBV7-3
D: TRBD2
size: .
J: TRBJ2-2
length: 14
CDR3: ASSRSGGGVTGELF

V: TRBV5-1
D: TRBD1
size: .
J: TRBJ2-1
length: 13
CDR3: ASSLTGQSRNEQF

V: TRBV7-2
D: TRBD2
size: .
J: TRBJ2-1
length: 14
CDR3: ASSFYLAGGSNEQF

V: TRBV7-9
D: TRBD1
size: .
J: TRBJ2-7
length: 13
CDR3: ASSWGQGISYEQY

V: TRBV11-2
D: .
size: .
J: TRBJ1-1
length: 11
CDR3: ASSLGRNTEAF

V: TRBV5-5
D: .
size: .
J: TRBJ1-1
length: 12
CDR3: ASSLGGAATEAF

V: TRBV7-6
D: .
size: .
J: TRBJ1-1
length: 11
CDR3: ASSVGRATEAF

V: TRBV4-2
D: TRBD1
size: .
J: TRBJ1-4
length: 13
CDR3: ASSQGGTGDEKLF

V: TRBV19
D: .
size: .
J: TRBJ1-2
length: 11
CDR3: ASSINTLHGYT

V: TRBV15
D: .
size: .
J: TRBJ2-3
length: 12
CDR3: ATSRDPRTDTQY

V: TRBV10-3
D: TRBD1
size: .
J: TRBJ1-2
length: 13
CDR3: AISESTGGAGGYT

V: TRBV7-6
D: .
size: .
J: TRBJ1-1
length: 15
CDR3: ASSQPGGLLGATEAF

V: TRBV7-2
D: .
size: .
J: TRBJ1-4
length: 13
CDR3: ASSLAQGTNEKLF

V: TRBV5-1
D: TRBD1
size: .
J: TRBJ2-7
length: 12
CDR3: ASSRTGDSYEQY

V: TRBV9
D: TRBD1
size: few
J: TRBJ1-2
length: 12
CDR3: ASSAGDRGYGYT

V: TRBV27
D: TRBD1
size: .
J: TRBJ1-2
length: 12
CDR3: ASRGTGDGGGYT

V: TRBV7-9
D: TRBD1
size: .
J: TRBJ1-2
length: 11
CDR3: ASSLGTGQGYT

V: TRBV2
D: .
size: .
J: TRBJ2-5
length: 12
CDR3: ASSVRVFQETQY

V: TRBV6-1
D: .
size: .
J: TRBJ1-2
length: 9
CDR3: ASRFTEFYT

V: TRBV7-2
D: .
size: few
J: TRBJ1-4
length: 13
CDR3: ASSSRAQGGEKLF

V: TRBV2
D: TRBD1
size: .
J: TRBJ1-4
length: 19
CDR3: ASRGISPGQGLVGPEEKLF